This T cell receptor (beta chain) was recovered during a study of tumor and adjacent non-tumor tissue in lung cancer. The overall study: The patients, about nine men and five or six women, were roughly 30 to 80 with stage I to III disease. Study results and limitations: Higher tumor TCR diversity was associated with shorter survival. Normal lung showed higher cumulative top 100 clone frequency than tumor.

TCRbeta libraries were built with three rounds of nested PCR, modified from ARM-PCR. TCRdb re-called the multiplex PCR reads with MiXCR, one entry per CDR3 protein. The table has fewer than 150,000 distinct CDR3 sequences, approximately 66% seen once. This sample's RNA came from whole unsorted tissue. Chemotherapy-naive patients with new lung cancer underwent thoracic surgery in China, August–November 2014. Germline V gene data show CDR1 as SEHNR and CDR2 as FQNEAQ (reference sequence). The CDR3 consists of 14 residues. The V gene lost 9 bases and the J gene lost 2 bases, with 17 bases spanning the gap. On this clonotype itself: Its cognate antigen is unknown.

This clonotype was obtained from a man in his sixties with small cell lung cancer. The chain joins TRBV7-9 to TRBJ2-7; D perhaps matches TRBD2 (6 bases). Sequencing was done on a sample of lung tumor tissue. The CDR3 loop is CASSIRGSPYEQYF. The CDR3 DNA follows: TGTGCCAGTAGCATCCGGGGGTCACCCTACGAGCAGTACTTC. The full variable domain, rest sourced from reference TRBV7-9 and TRBJ2-7, is DTGVSQNPRHKITKRGQNVTFRCDPISEHNRLYWYRQTLGQGPEFLTYFQNEAQLEKSRLLSDRFSAERPKGSFSTLEIQRTEQGDSAMYLCASSIRGSPYEQYFGPGTRLTVT.